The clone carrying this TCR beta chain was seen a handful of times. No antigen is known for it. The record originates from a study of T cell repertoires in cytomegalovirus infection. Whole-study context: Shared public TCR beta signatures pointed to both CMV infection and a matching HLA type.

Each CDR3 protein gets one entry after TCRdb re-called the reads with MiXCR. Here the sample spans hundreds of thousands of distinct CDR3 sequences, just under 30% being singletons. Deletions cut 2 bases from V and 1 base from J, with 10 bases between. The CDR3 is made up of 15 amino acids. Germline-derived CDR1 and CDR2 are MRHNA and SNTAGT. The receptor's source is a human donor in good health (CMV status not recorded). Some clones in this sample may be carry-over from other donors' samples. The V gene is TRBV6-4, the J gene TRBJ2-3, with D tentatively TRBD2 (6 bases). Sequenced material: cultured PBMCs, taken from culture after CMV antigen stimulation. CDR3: CASSDGTGGTDTQYF. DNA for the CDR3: TGTGCCAGCAGTGACGGGACGGGGGGCACAGATACGCAGTATTTT.